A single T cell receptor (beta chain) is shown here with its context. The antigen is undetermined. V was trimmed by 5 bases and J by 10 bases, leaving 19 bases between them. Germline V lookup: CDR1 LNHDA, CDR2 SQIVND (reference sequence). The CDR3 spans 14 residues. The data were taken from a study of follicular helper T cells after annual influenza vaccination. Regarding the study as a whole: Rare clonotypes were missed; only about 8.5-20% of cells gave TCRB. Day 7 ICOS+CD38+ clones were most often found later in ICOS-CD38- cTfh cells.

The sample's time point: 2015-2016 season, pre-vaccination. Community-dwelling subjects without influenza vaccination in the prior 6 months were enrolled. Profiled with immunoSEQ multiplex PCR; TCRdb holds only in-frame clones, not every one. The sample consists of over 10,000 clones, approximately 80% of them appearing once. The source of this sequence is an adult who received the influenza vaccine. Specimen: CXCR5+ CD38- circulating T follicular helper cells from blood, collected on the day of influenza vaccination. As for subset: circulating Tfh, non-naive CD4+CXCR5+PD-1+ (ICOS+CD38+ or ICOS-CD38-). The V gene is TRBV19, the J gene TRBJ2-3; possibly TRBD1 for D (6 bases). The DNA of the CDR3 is TGTGCCAGTAGTCCGACAGGAAGCAGATATCCGCAGTATTTT. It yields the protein CASSPTGSRYPQYF.